This TCR beta chain was found in a study of OX40 agonist ivuxolimab in advanced cancers. Study information: Ivuxolimab is an agonistic anti-OX40 (CD134) antibody, and patients were treated with it. Dose-escalation subjects each had hepatocellular carcinoma, melanoma, renal cell or head and neck cancer. Each patient was given ivuxolimab into a vein every 2 weeks, at 0.01 to 10 mg/kg. Study-level points and caveats: Among the nonresponders, some also had low normalized T-cell clonal expansion.

CDR3 size: 14 residues. CDR1 and CDR2 from the germline V gene are SNHLY and FYNNEI. In the case of this clone: Its cognate antigen is unknown.

The assay was immunoSEQ multiplex PCR, and TCRdb's table has in-frame clones only and misses some. The table includes 50,000 to 85,000 clones, about four fifths detected once. The chain couples TRBV2 to TRBJ2-5; 7 nucleotides agree with TRBD1. Judging by the DNA end, TRBJ2-7 fits better; the J call may be wrong. The input for sequencing was CD4+ or CD8+ T cells sorted from blood, taken in a trial of the OX40 agonist ivuxolimab. The TCR originated in an adult with an advanced solid tumor such as melanoma, head and neck, liver or kidney cancer. The CDR3 nucleotides are TGTGCCAGCAGTTCCACAGGGGCTTCCTACGAGCAGTACTTC. It translates to CASSSTGASYEQYF.